This T cell receptor (beta chain) emerged from a study of cytomegalovirus exposure and HLA in healthy donors. This CDR3 is built from 15 residues. Germline-derived CDR1 and CDR2 are SGHDT and YYEEEE. V lost 5 bases to trimming and J lost 1 base; unmatched junction nucleotides: 7. As for this clone: Its antigen is currently unknown.

The protocol was immunoSEQ multiplex PCR, while the TCRdb copy is restricted to in-frame clones and leaves out a portion. The sample contains over 100,000 clones, around nine tenths of which appear only once. Notes on the study in general: Rare TCR sequences predominated, though certain public TCRs were found in many donors. Some TCR beta chains (164 of them) were listed as cytomegalovirus-associated. Specificity of three CMV-associated chains for CMV antigens was verified in vitro.

The material sequenced was PBMCs. This sequence was found in a woman younger than 35 in good health and CMV-seropositive. The gene calls are TRBV5-6 and TRBJ1-1; 8 positions agree with TRBD1. In DNA, the CDR3 is TGTGCCAGCAGGTACCCGGGACAGGCGAACACTGAAGCTTTCTTT. Translation: CASRYPGQANTEAFF.